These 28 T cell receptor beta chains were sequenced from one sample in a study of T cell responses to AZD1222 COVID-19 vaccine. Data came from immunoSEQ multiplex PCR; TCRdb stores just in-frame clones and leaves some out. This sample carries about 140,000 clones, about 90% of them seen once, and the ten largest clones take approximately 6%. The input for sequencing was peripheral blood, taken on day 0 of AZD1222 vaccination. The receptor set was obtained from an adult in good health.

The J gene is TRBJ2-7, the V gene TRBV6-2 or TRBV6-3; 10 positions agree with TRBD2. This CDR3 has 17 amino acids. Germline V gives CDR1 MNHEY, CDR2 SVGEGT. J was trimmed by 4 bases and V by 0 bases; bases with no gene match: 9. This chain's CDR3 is CASSYSTVGLASYEQYF. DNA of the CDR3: TGTGCCAGCAGTTACTCGACCGTGGGACTAGCGTCGTACGAGCAGTACTTC.

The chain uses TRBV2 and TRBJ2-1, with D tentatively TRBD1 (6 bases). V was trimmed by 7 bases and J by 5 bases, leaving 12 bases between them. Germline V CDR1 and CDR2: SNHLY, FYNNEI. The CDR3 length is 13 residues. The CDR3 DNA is TGTGCCAGCAATTCACAGGGTCACAATGAGCAGTTCTTC. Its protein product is CASNSQGHNEQFF. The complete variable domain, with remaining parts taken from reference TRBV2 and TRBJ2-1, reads EPEVTQTPSHQVTQMGQEVILRCVPISNHLYFYWYRQILGQKVEFLVSFYNNEISEKSEIFDDQFSVERPDGSNFTLKIRSTKLEDSAMYFCASNSQGHNEQFFGPGTRLTVL.

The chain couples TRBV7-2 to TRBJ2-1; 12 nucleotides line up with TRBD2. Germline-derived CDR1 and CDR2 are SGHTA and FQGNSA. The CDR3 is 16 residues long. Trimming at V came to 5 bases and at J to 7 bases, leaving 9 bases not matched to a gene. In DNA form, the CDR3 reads TGTGCCAGCAGCCAAGGGACTAGCGGGCTGGGTAATGAGCAGTTCTTC. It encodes CASSQGTSGLGNEQFF.

This CDR3 reads CASSSLGLAGDYEQYF. In DNA, the CDR3 is TGTGCCAGCAGTTCCCTGGGACTAGCGGGAGACTACGAGCAGTACTTC. This sequence joins TRBV6-5 and TRBJ2-7, with 14 bases that match TRBD2. CDR3 size: 16 residues. The germline V gene encodes CDR1 MNHEY and CDR2 SVGAGI. With V trimmed by 4 bases and J by 3 bases, 5 bases remained unmatched.

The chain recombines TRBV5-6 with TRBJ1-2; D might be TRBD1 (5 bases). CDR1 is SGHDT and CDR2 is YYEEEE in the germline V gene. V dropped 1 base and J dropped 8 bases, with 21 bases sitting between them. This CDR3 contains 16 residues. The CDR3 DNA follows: TGTGCCAGCAGCTTGTCATGGCAGGGCAAAGGTTCGGGCTACACCTTC. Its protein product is CASSLSWQGKGSGYTF.

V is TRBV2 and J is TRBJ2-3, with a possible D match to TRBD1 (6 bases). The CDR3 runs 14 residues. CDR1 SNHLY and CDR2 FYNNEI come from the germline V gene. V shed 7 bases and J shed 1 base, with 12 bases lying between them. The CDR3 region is CASKMGARTDTQYF. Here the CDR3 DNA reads TGTGCCAGCAAAATGGGGGCCCGCACAGATACGCAGTATTTT.

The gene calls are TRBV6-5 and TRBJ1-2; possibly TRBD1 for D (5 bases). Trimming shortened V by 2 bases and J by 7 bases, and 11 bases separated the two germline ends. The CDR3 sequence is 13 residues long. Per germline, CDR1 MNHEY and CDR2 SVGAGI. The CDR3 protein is CASSYGAIGGYTF. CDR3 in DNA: TGTGCCAGCAGTTACGGGGCAATTGGTGGCTACACCTTC.

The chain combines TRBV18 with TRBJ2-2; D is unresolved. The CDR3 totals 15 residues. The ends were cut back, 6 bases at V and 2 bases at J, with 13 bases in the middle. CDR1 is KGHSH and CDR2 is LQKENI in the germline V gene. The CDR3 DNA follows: TGTGCCAGCTCTCCCAGACGGGCCAACACCGGGGAGCTGTTTTTT. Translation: CASSPRRANTGELFF.

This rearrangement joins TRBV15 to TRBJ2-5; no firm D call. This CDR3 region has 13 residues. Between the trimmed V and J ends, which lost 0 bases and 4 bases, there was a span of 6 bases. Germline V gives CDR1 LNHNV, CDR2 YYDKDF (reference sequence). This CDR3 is CATSRDMAETQYF. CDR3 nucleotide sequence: TGTGCCACCAGCAGAGATATGGCAGAGACCCAGTACTTC. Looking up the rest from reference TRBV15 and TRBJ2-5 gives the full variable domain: DAMVIQNPRYQVTQFGKPVTLSCSQTLNHNVMYWYQQKSSQAPKLLFHYYDKDFNNEADTPDNFQSRRPNTSFCFLDIRSPGLGDTAMYLCATSRDMAETQYFGPGTRLLVL.

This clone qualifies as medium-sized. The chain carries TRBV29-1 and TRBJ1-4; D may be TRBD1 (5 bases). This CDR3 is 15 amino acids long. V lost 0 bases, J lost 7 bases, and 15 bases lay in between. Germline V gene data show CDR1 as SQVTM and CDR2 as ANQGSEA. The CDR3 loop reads CSVEDGPGRGEKLFF. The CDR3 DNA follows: TGCAGCGTTGAAGATGGTCCGGGACGGGGTGAAAAACTGTTTTTT.

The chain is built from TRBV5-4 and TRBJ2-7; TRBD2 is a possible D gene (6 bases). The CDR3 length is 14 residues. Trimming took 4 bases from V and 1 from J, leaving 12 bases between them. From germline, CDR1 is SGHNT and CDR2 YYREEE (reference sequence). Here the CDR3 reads CASSHSSGSYEQYF. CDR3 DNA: TGTGCCAGCAGCCACTCCAGCGGGTCCTACGAGCAGTACTTC.

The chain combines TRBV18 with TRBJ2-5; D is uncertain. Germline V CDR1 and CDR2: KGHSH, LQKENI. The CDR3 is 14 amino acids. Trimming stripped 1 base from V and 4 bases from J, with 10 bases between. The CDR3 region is CASSPQASIETQYF. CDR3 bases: TGTGCCAGCTCACCACAAGCCAGTATAGAGACCCAGTACTTC.

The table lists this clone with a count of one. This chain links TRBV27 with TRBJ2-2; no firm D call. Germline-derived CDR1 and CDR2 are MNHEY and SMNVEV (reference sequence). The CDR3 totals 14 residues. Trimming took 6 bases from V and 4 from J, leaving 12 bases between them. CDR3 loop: CASRMVIGTGELFF. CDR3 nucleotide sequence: TGTGCCAGCAGGATGGTTATTGGCACCGGGGAGCTGTTTTTT.

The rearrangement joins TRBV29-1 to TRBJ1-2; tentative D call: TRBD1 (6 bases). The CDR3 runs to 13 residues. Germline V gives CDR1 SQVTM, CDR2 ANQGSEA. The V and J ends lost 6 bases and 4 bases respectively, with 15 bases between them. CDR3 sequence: CSVGDTTAYGYTF. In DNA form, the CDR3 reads TGCAGCGTAGGGGACACGACAGCCTATGGCTACACCTTC.

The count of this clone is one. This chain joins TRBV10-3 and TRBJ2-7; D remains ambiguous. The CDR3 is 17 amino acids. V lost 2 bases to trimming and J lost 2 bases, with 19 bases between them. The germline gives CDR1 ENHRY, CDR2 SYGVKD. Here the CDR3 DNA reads TGTGCCATCAGTGAGACAGACTTATTACCCTATCCCTACGAGCAGTACTTC. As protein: CAISETDLLPYPYEQYF.

The CDR3 loop is CASSYEGTSNQPQHF. CDR3 in DNA: TGTGCCAGCAGTTACGAGGGTACCAGCAATCAGCCCCAGCATTTT. The chain joins TRBV6-2 or TRBV6-3 to TRBJ1-5; D remains ambiguous. From germline, CDR1 is MNHEY and CDR2 SVGEGT. CDR3 length: 15 residues. The V and J ends lost 2 bases and 1 base respectively, with 9 bases between them.

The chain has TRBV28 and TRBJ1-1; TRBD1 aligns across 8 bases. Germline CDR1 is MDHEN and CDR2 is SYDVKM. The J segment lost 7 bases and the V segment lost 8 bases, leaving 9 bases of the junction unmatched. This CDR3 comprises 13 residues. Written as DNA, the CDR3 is TGTGCCAGCGGATGGACAGGGATGTTTGAAGCTTTCTTT. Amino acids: CASGWTGMFEAFF.

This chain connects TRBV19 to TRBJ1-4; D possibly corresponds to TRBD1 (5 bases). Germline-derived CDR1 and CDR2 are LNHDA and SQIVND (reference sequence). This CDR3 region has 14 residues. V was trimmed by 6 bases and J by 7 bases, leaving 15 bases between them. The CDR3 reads CASRPQVFSEKLFF. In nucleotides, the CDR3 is TGTGCCAGTAGGCCACAGGTCTTTAGTGAAAAACTGTTTTTT.

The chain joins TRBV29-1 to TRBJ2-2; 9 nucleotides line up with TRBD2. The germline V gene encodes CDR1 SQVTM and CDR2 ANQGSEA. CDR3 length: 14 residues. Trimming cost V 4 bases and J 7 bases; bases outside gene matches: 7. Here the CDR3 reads CSVAAGGPIGELFF. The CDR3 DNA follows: TGCAGCGTTGCGGCGGGAGGGCCTATCGGGGAGCTGTTTTTT.

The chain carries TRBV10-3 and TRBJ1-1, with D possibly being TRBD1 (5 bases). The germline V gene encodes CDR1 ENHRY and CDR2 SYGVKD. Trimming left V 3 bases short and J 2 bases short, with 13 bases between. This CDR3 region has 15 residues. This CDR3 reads CAISDGTYFNTEAFF. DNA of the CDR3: TGTGCCATCAGTGATGGGACCTATTTTAACACTGAAGCTTTCTTT.

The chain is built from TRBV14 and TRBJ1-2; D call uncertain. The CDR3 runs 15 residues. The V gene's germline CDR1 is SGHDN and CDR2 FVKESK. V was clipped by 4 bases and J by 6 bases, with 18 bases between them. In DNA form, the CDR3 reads TGTGCCAGCAGCCCCCACGTCGGGGTAGTAGATGGCTACACCTTC. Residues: CASSPHVGVVDGYTF.

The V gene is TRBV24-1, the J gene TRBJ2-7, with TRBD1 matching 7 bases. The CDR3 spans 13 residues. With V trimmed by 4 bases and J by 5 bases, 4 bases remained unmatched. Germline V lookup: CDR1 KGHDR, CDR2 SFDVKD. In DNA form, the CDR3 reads TGTGCCACCAGTGAAGGGGGCGCTGACGAGCAGTACTTC. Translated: CATSEGGADEQYF.

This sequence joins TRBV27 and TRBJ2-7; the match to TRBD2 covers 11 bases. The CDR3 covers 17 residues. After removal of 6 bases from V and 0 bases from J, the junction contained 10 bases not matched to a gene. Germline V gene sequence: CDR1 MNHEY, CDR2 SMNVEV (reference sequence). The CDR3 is CASSRSPGTSGSYEQYF. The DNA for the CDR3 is TGTGCCAGCAGCCGATCCCCCGGGACTAGCGGCTCCTACGAGCAGTACTTC.

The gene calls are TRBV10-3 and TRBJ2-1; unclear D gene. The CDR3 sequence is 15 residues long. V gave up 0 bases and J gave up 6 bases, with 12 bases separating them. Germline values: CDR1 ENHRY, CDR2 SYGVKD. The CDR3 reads CAISESRSTLNEQFF. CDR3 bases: TGTGCCATCAGTGAGTCCAGGAGCACCCTCAATGAGCAGTTCTTC.

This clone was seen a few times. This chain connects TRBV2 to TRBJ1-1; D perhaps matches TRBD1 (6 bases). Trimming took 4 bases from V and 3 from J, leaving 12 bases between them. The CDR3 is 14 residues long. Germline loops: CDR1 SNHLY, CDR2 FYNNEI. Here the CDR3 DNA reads TGTGCCAGCAGTGCGACAGGAAGACACACTGAAGCTTTCTTT. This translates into CASSATGRHTEAFF.

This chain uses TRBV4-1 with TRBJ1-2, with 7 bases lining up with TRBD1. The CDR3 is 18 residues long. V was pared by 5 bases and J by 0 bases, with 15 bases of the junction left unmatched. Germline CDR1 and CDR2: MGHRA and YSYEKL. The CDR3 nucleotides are TGCGCCAGCAGCGATTACCGAGACAGGGCTCTTACTAACTATGGCTACACCTTC. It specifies CASSDYRDRALTNYGYTF.

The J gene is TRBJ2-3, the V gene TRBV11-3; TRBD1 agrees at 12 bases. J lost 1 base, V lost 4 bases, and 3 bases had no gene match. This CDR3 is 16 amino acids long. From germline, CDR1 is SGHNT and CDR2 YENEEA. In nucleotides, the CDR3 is TGTGCCAGCAGCTCGGGACAGGGGGCCGGCACAGATACGCAGTATTTT. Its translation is CASSSGQGAGTDTQYF. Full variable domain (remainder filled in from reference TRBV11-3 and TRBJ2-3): EAGVVQSPRYKIIEKKQPVAFWCNPISGHNTLYWYLQNLGQGPELLIRYENEEAVDDSQLPKDRFSAERLKGVDSTLKIQPAELGDSAVYLCASSSGQGAGTDTQYFGPGTRLTVL.

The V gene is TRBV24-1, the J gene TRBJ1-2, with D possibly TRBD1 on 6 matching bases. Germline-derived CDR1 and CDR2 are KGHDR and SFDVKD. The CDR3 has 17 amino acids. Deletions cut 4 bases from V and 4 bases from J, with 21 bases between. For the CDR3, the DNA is TGTGCCACCAGTGAGGCACAGGGTATTCGGGTTTGCTATGGCTACACCTTC. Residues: CATSEAQGIRVCYGYTF.